The clone carrying this TCR beta chain was counted many times. Its antigen is currently unknown. This sample was included in a study of T cells in Graves' hyperthyroidism and ophthalmopathy. CDR3 size: 12 residues. Trimming pared 6 bases from V and 11 bases from J, leaving 14 bases between. The study's findings and limits: Ophthalmopathy was separated from stable hyperthyroidism by a 13 V-J model.

Amplified regions were TCR beta CDR3 sequences from RNA transcripts. An initial round of RT-PCR targeting the TCR CDR3 relied on the HTBI primer set. TCRdb re-called the multiplex PCR reads through MiXCR, storing one row per CDR3 protein. The data show approximately 400,000 distinct CDR3 sequences, about 15% seen once. Exclusion of patients followed from uncontrolled infection, other autoimmune disease, pregnancy or lactation. The study collected blood at first hyperthyroidism diagnosis, before any ophthalmopathy symptoms arose. This clonotype was obtained from a woman under 30 with Graves' hyperthyroidism that later progressed to Graves' ophthalmopathy. Sequencing was performed on blood. V usage is TRBV12-3 or TRBV12-4 and J usage is TRBJ1-5; no clear D gene. The CDR3 sequence is CASRDLPGTQHF. DNA of the CDR3: TGTGCCAGCAGAGACTTGCCAGGCACCCAGCATTTT.